The rows below give T cell receptor beta chains drawn from one sample of a study of shared clonotypes between healthy human individuals. The method was immunoSEQ multiplex PCR; TCRdb's version includes in-frame clones alone and lacks a portion of them. The sample records hundreds of thousands of clones, more than 75% being singletons. Source material: PBMCs. The receptors shown here come from a woman in her thirties or forties in good health. Some clones in this sample may be carry-over from other donors' samples. Both conserved end residues are part of each CDR3. A D gene is named only where the DNA matches it firmly. Size tells how often a clone was seen (once, few, many) or the class of an expanded clone, and some rows leave it out.

D gene	clone size	V gene	J gene	CDR3 DNA	CDR3 protein
TRBD1	.	TRBV27	TRBJ2-1	TGTGCCACTAAAACCGGGACAGGCTCCTACAATGAGCAGTTCTTC	CATKTGTGSYNEQFF
.	.	TRBV7-8	TRBJ1-2	TGTGCCGTGGGGACGGGACGTAACTATGGCTACACCTTC	CAVGTGRNYGYTF
.	.	TRBV30	TRBJ2-1	TGTGCCTGGAGTGCTATTCTAGGCAATGAGCAGTTCTTC	CAWSAILGNEQFF
.	few	TRBV7-8	TRBJ1-3	TGTGCCAGCAGCTTAGCAACAGGGACGAACACCATATATTTT	CASSLATGTNTIYF
TRBD1	.	TRBV28	TRBJ2-1	TGTGCCAGCAGTTTTATTGCAGGGGGTGGAAATGAGCAGTTCTTC	CASSFIAGGGNEQFF
.	.	TRBV6-5	TRBJ2-1	TGTGCCAGCAGCCAGGGGTGGTCCTACAATGAGCAGTTCTTC	CASSQGWSYNEQFF
TRBD2	.	TRBV5-4	TRBJ2-2	TGTGCCAGCAGCACGGCTAGCGGGAGGTCGGGCACCGGGGAGCTGTTTTTT	CASSTASGRSGTGELFF
.	.	TRBV7-9	TRBJ1-2	TGTGCCAGCAGCTTACAGTCCTATGGCTACACCTTC	CASSLQSYGYTF
.	.	TRBV5-4	TRBJ2-1	TGTGCCAGCAGCTACGGCGGTGAGCAGTTCTTC	CASSYGGEQFF
.	.	TRBV28	TRBJ1-4	TGTGCCAGCAGGGCAAAAGAAAAACTGTTTTTT	CASRAKEKLFF
TRBD1	.	TRBV28	TRBJ1-1	TGTGCCAGCAGTTTCTCCGGGACAGGGATATCAAACACTGAAGCTTTCTTT	CASSFSGTGISNTEAFF
TRBD2	once	TRBV7-2	TRBJ2-1	TGTGCCAGCGGAGCGGGAGGTCGGGCTGAGCAGTTCTTC	CASGAGGRAEQFF
TRBD1	.	TRBV18	TRBJ1-1	TGTGCCAGCTCACCCGACAGGGGTCGCACTGAAGCTTTCTTT	CASSPDRGRTEAFF
.	.	TRBV7-6	TRBJ1-4	TGTGCCAGCAGCTTAGGGAGAGGTTCGGGAAAACTGTTTTTT	CASSLGRGSGKLFF
TRBD1	.	TRBV6-1	TRBJ1-4	TGTGCCATCAGTGATGGGGCAGGGGGCGATGAAAAACTGTTTTTT	CAISDGAGGDEKLFF
.	.	TRBV4-3	TRBJ2-1	TGCGCCAGCAGCCCGTGGTTGGGGTATGAGCAGTTCTTC	CASSPWLGYEQFF
TRBD1	.	TRBV6-1	TRBJ1-1	TGTGCCAGCAGTGATCTAGGGGGCCCTGAAGCTTTCTTT	CASSDLGGPEAFF
.	.	TRBV30	TRBJ1-2	TGTGCCTGGAACCGACCCCCGGGACTTAATGGCTACACCTTC	CAWNRPPGLNGYTF
.	few	TRBV11-2	TRBJ2-7	TGTGCCAGCAGCTTCGGGCGGGGCTACGAGCAGTACTTC	CASSFGRGYEQYF
TRBD1	once	TRBV9	TRBJ1-4	TGTGCCAGACAGGGGGCAGGGAATGAAAAACTGTTTTTT	CARQGAGNEKLFF
.	.	TRBV18	TRBJ1-6	TGTGCCAGCTCACCACCTTTGGCGGGCTCACCCCTCCACTTT	CASSPPLAGSPLHF
.	few	TRBV7-9	TRBJ2-5	TGTGCCAGCAGCTTAGCGCCCGATCAAGAGACCCAGTACTTC	CASSLAPDQETQYF
.	.	TRBV7-9	TRBJ2-5	TGTGCCAGCAGCTTAGGCGGTGGCTTCCAAGAGACCCAGTACTTC	CASSLGGGFQETQYF
TRBD1	.	TRBV5-1	TRBJ2-5	TGCGCCAGCAGCTTGGTTGGAACAGGGGAAGAGACCCAGTACTTC	CASSLVGTGEETQYF
TRBD2	.	TRBV19	TRBJ2-2	TGTGCCAGTAGTCTTCGGGACTACTCGAATACCGGGGAGCTGTTTTTT	CASSLRDYSNTGELFF
.	.	TRBV2	TRBJ2-2	TGTGCCAGCAGGTCCGGCCCAGCGAACACCGGGGAGCTGTTTTTT	CASRSGPANTGELFF
TRBD1	.	TRBV18	TRBJ2-5	TGTGCCAGCTCGGCCATACAGGGGGACAAGGAGACCCAGTACTTC	CASSAIQGDKETQYF
.	few	TRBV7-2	TRBJ2-7	TGTGCCAGCAGCTTAGCCGCCGGCGGCGTCTACGAGCAGTACTTC	CASSLAAGGVYEQYF
TRBD1	.	TRBV15	TRBJ2-7	TGTGCCACCAGCAGAGTTTGGGGACAGGGTCCCTACGAGCAGTACTTC	CATSRVWGQGPYEQYF
TRBD1	.	TRBV7-2	TRBJ1-6	TGTGCCAGCAGCCTTGGGGGCAGGGGGCGTTCACCCCTCCACTTT	CASSLGGRGRSPLHF
TRBD2	.	TRBV10-3	TRBJ2-1	TGTGCCATCACCCGACTAGCGGGAGGGAATGAGCAGTTCTTC	CAITRLAGGNEQFF
.	.	TRBV2	TRBJ1-3	TGTGCCACGAGCCCGGTAGGGGCGGGTGTAGACACCATATATTTT	CATSPVGAGVDTIYF
.	.	TRBV6-6	TRBJ1-5	TGTGCCAGCAGTTCAGGACAGCCCAATCAGCCCCAGCATTTT	CASSSGQPNQPQHF
.	.	TRBV11-2	TRBJ1-5	TGTGCCAGCAGCTTAACGAGCAATCAGCCCCAGCATTTT	CASSLTSNQPQHF
TRBD2	.	TRBV29-1	TRBJ2-3	TGCAGCGTTGAGCGGGAGGGACGCACAGATACGCAGTATTTT	CSVEREGRTDTQYF
.	.	TRBV5-6	TRBJ2-1	TGTGCCAGCAGCCGGACAACAGTAGGCGGATACAATGAGCAGTTCTTC	CASSRTTVGGYNEQFF
TRBD1	.	TRBV5-1	TRBJ2-1	TGCGCCAGCAGCTTACGACAGGGCTACAATGAGCAGTTCTTC	CASSLRQGYNEQFF
.	few	TRBV7-9	TRBJ1-3	TGTGCCAGCAGCCCCGGAACCTCTGGAAACACCATATATTTT	CASSPGTSGNTIYF
TRBD2	.	TRBV18	TRBJ2-5	TGTGCCAGCTCACCATCACCAGCGGGGGCACAAGAGACCCAGTACTTC	CASSPSPAGAQETQYF
TRBD2	few	TRBV7-9	TRBJ2-7	TGTGCCAGCAGCCTGACTAGCGGTGGCTACGAGCAGTACTTC	CASSLTSGGYEQYF
.	many	TRBV7-3	TRBJ2-5	TGTGCCAGCAGCCCTCAGACAGGAGGGGGACAAGAGACCCAGTACTTC	CASSPQTGGGQETQYF
TRBD2	.	TRBV10-3	TRBJ2-1	TGTGCCATCAGTGCTAGCGGGAGTGTTGATGAGCAGTTCTTC	CAISASGSVDEQFF
TRBD1	.	TRBV10-3	TRBJ2-3	TGTGCCATCACCCCGACAGGGGGATCAGATACGCAGTATTTT	CAITPTGGSDTQYF
TRBD1	.	TRBV5-1	TRBJ2-5	TGCGCCAGCAGCCCCGGGACAGGGTACCAAGAGACCCAGTACTTC	CASSPGTGYQETQYF
TRBD1	.	TRBV10-1	TRBJ2-3	TGCGCCAGCAGTGAGACGGGGACAGGGGCAGATACGCAGTATTTT	CASSETGTGADTQYF
.	few	TRBV15	TRBJ1-4	TGTGCCACCAGCACTGATCTGGGGCCCCCCGGAGCAACTAATGAAAAACTGTTTTTT	CATSTDLGPPGATNEKLFF
TRBD1	few	TRBV5-1	TRBJ2-5	TGCGCCAGCAGCCGAGGGACAGCGGAAGAAGAGACCCAGTACTTC	CASSRGTAEEETQYF
.	.	TRBV5-1	TRBJ2-2	TGCGCCAGCAGCTCCCGGGCCCCGAACACCGGGGAGCTGTTTTTT	CASSSRAPNTGELFF
TRBD2	.	TRBV4-3	TRBJ2-7	TGCGCCAGCAGTGGGGGACTAGGCCCCTACGAGCAGTACTTC	CASSGGLGPYEQYF
.	few	TRBV6-1	TRBJ1-2	TGTGCCAGCAGTGAGGTGGGGGGTGGCTACACCTTC	CASSEVGGGYTF